This T cell receptor beta chain was retrieved from a study of T cells in localized non-small cell lung cancer. Regarding the study as a whole: A denser population of T cells in blood accompanied longer overall survival. Since sequencing was restricted to only one region of the tumor, intratumor heterogeneity remains a possibility. A median approximately 57 of the top 100 tumor clones appeared in adjacent lung. Uninvolved adjacent lung had higher T cell clonality than tumor and all other tissues.

As to this clone: Antigen specificity is unknown.

Clones were sequenced by immunoSEQ multiplex PCR, and TCRdb holds only the in-frame ones, with some missing. This table holds 100,000 to 150,000 clones, more than 80% found once. The V end was cut by 0 bases, the J end by 2 bases, with 8 bases between. CDR1 and CDR2 from the germline V gene are MGHRA and YSYEKL. The CDR3 runs to 14 residues. The sample in question was peripheral blood, obtained before any cancer treatment. The sequence came from a female donor older than 55 with stage I lung adenocarcinoma. V and J are TRBV4-1 and TRBJ2-7, with a weak D call TRBD2 (6 bases). The CDR3 is CASSQDGSAYEQYF. DNA for the CDR3: TGCGCCAGCAGCCAAGACGGGAGTGCCTACGAGCAGTACTTC.